Following are 13 T cell receptor beta chains from one sample sequenced in a study of cytomegalovirus exposure and HLA in healthy donors. Generated by immunoSEQ multiplex PCR, the TCRdb table keeps only in-frame clones and is missing some. This table holds roughly 280,000 clones, about 86% found once. Sequenced sample: PBMCs. The receptors come from a woman aged 18 to 35 in good health and CMV-seronegative.

The chain joins TRBV6-5 to TRBJ1-4; no clear D. The V gene lost 5 bases and the J gene lost 4 bases, with 14 bases spanning the gap. Germline CDR1 reads MNHEY; CDR2 reads SVGAGI. CDR3 length equals 15 residues. The CDR3 region is CASSQRQASNEKLFF. CDR3 DNA sequence: TGTGCCAGCAGTCAAAGGCAAGCTAGTAATGAAAAACTGTTTTTT.

This chain links TRBV5-6 with TRBJ2-3, with 10 bases matching TRBD1. The CDR3 totals 16 residues. Looked up from germline, CDR1 is SGHDT and CDR2 is YYEEEE. With 3 bases clipped from V and 4 bases from J, the junction kept 8 bases outside the gene matches. The CDR3 bases are TGTGCCAGCAGCTCGGCCGGGACAGGGGTATCAGATACGCAGTATTTT. Protein product: CASSSAGTGVSDTQYF.

V and J are TRBV7-9 and TRBJ1-6; D is perhaps TRBD1 (5 bases). V was clipped by 2 bases and J by 1 base, with 15 bases between them. CDR3 length: 18 amino acids. The germline gives CDR1 SEHNR, CDR2 FQNEAQ (reference sequence). CDR3 amino acids: CASSLRTGEASYNSPLHF. For the CDR3, the DNA is TGTGCCAGCAGCTTAAGGACGGGGGAAGCGTCCTATAATTCACCCCTCCACTTT.

The V call is TRBV10-1, the J call TRBJ2-1; a possible D gene is TRBD2 (6 bases). Germline loops: CDR1 WNHNN, CDR2 SYGVQD (reference sequence). The CDR3 loop spans 14 amino acids. The V end was cut by 4 bases, the J end by 8 bases, with 15 bases between. The CDR3 is CASSGGGSGDEQFF. The CDR3 nucleotides are TGCGCCAGCAGTGGTGGAGGGAGTGGTGATGAGCAGTTCTTC.

The V and J genes are TRBV9 and TRBJ1-2; D perhaps matches TRBD1 (5 bases). Trimming cost V 1 base and J 8 bases, with 21 bases left between them. The germline gives CDR1 SGDLS, CDR2 YYNGEE. The CDR3 consists of 16 residues. The CDR3 sequence is CASSVRGGGGEDGYTF. The DNA of the CDR3 is TGTGCCAGCAGCGTAAGAGGCGGGGGTGGGGAAGACGGCTACACCTTC.

V and J are TRBV2 and TRBJ1-5; the match to TRBD1 covers 7 bases. V was pared by 6 bases and J by 1 base, with 3 bases of the junction left unmatched. This CDR3 spans 14 amino acids. Looked up from germline, CDR1 is SNHLY and CDR2 is FYNNEI. The CDR3 protein is CASRDRVSNQPQHF. The CDR3 bases are TGTGCCAGCAGAGACAGGGTGAGCAATCAGCCCCAGCATTTT.

This clone was observed a few times. This rearrangement joins TRBV10-3 to TRBJ1-2, with TRBD1 identical over 10 bases. This CDR3 region has 13 residues. The V gene end was trimmed by 9 bases and the J gene end by 4 bases; junction bases not matched to a gene: 5. Per germline, CDR1 ENHRY and CDR2 SYGVKD. CDR3 in DNA: TGTGCCATGGGGACAGGGGTTTTCTATGGCTACACCTTC. Translated: CAMGTGVFYGYTF.

This clone has just a few counts. The rearrangement joins TRBV5-1 to TRBJ2-2; TRBD2 matches at 11 bases. This CDR3 spans 15 amino acids. CDR1 SGHRS and CDR2 YFSETQ come from the germline V gene. V gave up 2 bases and J gave up 6 bases; unmatched junction bases: 3. This chain's CDR3 is CASSFTSGSSGELFF. The CDR3 coding sequence is TGCGCCAGCAGCTTCACTAGCGGGAGCTCCGGGGAGCTGTTTTTT. Together with reference TRBV5-1 and TRBJ2-2, the CDR3 gives the full variable domain: KAGVTQTPRYLIKTRGQQVTLSCSPISGHRSVSWYQQTPGQGLQFLFEYFSETQRNKGNFPGRFSGRQFSNSRSEMNVSTLELGDSALYLCASSFTSGSSGELFFGEGSRLTVL.

The chain couples TRBV7-9 to TRBJ1-2; 7 bases fit TRBD1. The CDR3 totals 14 residues. V shed 5 bases, J shed 4 bases, and the junction held 7 bases outside the gene matches. Germline CDR1 is SEHNR and CDR2 is FQNEAQ (reference sequence). The chain's CDR3 is CASSPSGTAYGYTF. In DNA, the CDR3 is TGTGCCAGCAGCCCATCCGGGACAGCCTATGGCTACACCTTC.

The chain carries TRBV15 and TRBJ2-5, with 7 nucleotides matching TRBD1. The germline V gene has CDR1 LNHNV and CDR2 YYDKDF (reference sequence). With V trimmed by 1 base and J by 4 bases, 3 bases remained unmatched. The CDR3 contains 14 residues. DNA of the CDR3: TGTGCCACCAGCAGAGGACAGGGTGGAGAGACCCAGTACTTC. Amino acids: CATSRGQGGETQYF.

The chain combines TRBV30 with TRBJ1-1; 7 positions agree with TRBD1. V lost 2 bases, J lost 4 bases, and 10 bases stayed unmatched. CDR1 and CDR2 (germline): GTSNPN, SVGIG (reference sequence). This CDR3 has 15 amino acids. CDR3 nucleotide sequence: TGTGCCTGGAGTCCCAGACAGGGTAGGGGCACTGAAGCTTTCTTT. Its protein is CAWSPRQGRGTEAFF.

The genes are TRBV7-8 and TRBJ2-7; 8 bases map to TRBD2. The CDR3 loop spans 17 amino acids. Trimming cost V 0 bases and J 0 bases; bases outside gene matches: 7. Germline CDR1 SGHVS, CDR2 FQNEAQ. The CDR3 loop is CASSLAKLAGSSYEQYF. In DNA, the CDR3 is TGTGCCAGCAGCTTAGCGAAGCTAGCGGGCTCCTCCTACGAGCAGTACTTC.

This rearrangement joins TRBV27 to TRBJ2-6; tentatively, D is TRBD1 (6 bases). Germline CDR1 is MNHEY and CDR2 is SMNVEV (reference sequence). Trimming stripped 4 bases from V and 2 bases from J, with 9 bases between. The CDR3 covers 15 residues. CDR3 in amino acids: CASSWGPAGANVLTF. The CDR3 DNA follows: TGTGCCAGCAGTTGGGGGCCTGCTGGGGCCAACGTCCTGACTTTC. The variable domain in full, completed from reference TRBV27 and TRBJ2-6, reads EAQVTQNPRYLITVTGKKLTVTCSQNMNHEYMSWYRQDPGLGLRQIYYSMNVEVTDKGDVPEGYKVSRKEKRNFPLILESPSPNQTSLYFCASSWGPAGANVLTFGAGSRLTVL.